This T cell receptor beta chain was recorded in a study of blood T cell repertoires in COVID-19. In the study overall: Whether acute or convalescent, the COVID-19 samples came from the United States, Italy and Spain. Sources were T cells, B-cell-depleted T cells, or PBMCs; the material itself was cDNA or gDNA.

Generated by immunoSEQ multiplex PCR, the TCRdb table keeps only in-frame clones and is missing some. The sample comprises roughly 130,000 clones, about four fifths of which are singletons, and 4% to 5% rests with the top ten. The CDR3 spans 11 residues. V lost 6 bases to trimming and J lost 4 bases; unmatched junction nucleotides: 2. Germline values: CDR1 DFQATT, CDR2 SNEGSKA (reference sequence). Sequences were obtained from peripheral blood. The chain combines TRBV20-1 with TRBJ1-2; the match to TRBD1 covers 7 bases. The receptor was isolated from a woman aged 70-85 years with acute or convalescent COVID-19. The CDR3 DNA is TGCAGTGCGGGGACAGCCTATGGCTACACCTTC. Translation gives CSAGTAYGYTF.